This T cell receptor beta chain was recorded in a study of blood T cells in healthy people across ages (dated by TCRdb to about 2015). Regarding the research as a whole: In model experiments, template switching captured about one uniquely barcoded TCR beta cDNA molecule for every two T cells. Using deep sequencing normalized with unique cDNA molecular identifiers, the study measured how TCR beta repertoire diversity changes with age. The donors were divided into four age groups: young (average around 17 years), middle-aged (around 37), aged (around 67) and long-lived (roughly 82). Donors of different ages were randomly distributed across sequencing lanes to avoid experimental bias. For two donors (one aged 18 to 30 and one aged 80 or older), the study analyzed two additional independent replicas of 1 million unique cDNA reads from the same blood draw. The full study reports these points: Compared with the aged group, the long-lived group had more naive CD4+ T cells, fewer expanded clones and increased TCR diversity, suggesting age selection. Observed TCR beta diversity per million T cells fell roughly linearly with age, and a significant reduction was already apparent by age around 44. Estimates of total diversity from one million sequenced T cells were regarded as lower bounds and underestimates. Observed TCR beta diversity correlated strongly with the percentage of naive T cells measured by flow cytometry. Donor CMV infection status was unknown, potentially confounding age-related changes in expanded clonotypes. Bulk unsorted PBMC profiling prevented conclusive comparison of naive and antigen-experienced compartments.

The method was 5' RACE. Reads for this sample came from an Illumina HiSeq 2500. A second PCR of about 6 to 12 cycles was run with a J-beta primer mix and a sample-barcoded 5' primer. A unique molecular identifier was introduced onto each TCR beta cDNA molecule by a template-switch 5' adaptor carrying 12 random nucleotides. At least 2.5 million CDR3-containing paired-end reads were obtained from each sample. The Mint cDNA synthesis kit, primed by a TRBC-specific oligonucleotide, was used to synthesize first-strand cDNA from all RNA. All cDNA was treated with uracil-DNA glycosylase and then went through a first 18-cycle PCR with the universal primers M1SS and BC2_uni_R. Turning to the authors' computational methods: For normalization, 1 million high-quality reads were randomly selected from each sample, with every read carrying a distinct molecular identifier. Reads sharing molecular identifiers were discarded rather than binned into consensus sequences. CDR3 identification, clonotype clustering and error correction used MiTCR with a Q25 quality threshold and the strictest error-elimination algorithm. A nonparametric unseen species model with Euler transformation was used to estimate a lower bound on total TCR beta diversity. Using fastp trimming at Q25 and MiXCR clonotype assembly, TCRdb reanalyzed the public sequencing data and kept in-frame beta chains. Rows matching on CDR3 protein sequence are summarized as one entry with the most common DNA and genes. Here the V and J calls rest on TCRdb's processing, not on the authors' analysis. The sample has more than 1.4 million distinct CDR3 sequences on record, approximately 38% of them singletons. Approximately 7.9% of the sample is in the top ten clones.

The donors were a few dozen Caucasian individuals from Russia, aged 6 to 90 years, who were systemically healthy. Around 10 milliliters of peripheral blood were drawn from each donor into EDTA-treated Vacutainer tubes. PBMCs were isolated by Ficoll-Paque density-gradient centrifugation, with at least 6 million obtained per sample. Total RNA was extracted from PBMCs with Trizol reagent, with at least 6 micrograms obtained per sample. The percentages of naive CD45RAhigh/CD27high T cells were determined by flow cytometry on a PBMC aliquot from every donor. This clonotype was seen a few times. The antigen it recognizes is unknown. No base-level quality is on record; no much larger clone is a single base apart. V is clipped by 0 bases and J by 6 bases, and the sequence between their germline boundaries is 17 bases long. In the germline V gene, CDR1 corresponds to SGHNT and CDR2 to YENEEA. The CDR3 has 16 amino acids, counting the end cysteine and phenylalanine. The sequence is cut down to CDR3 DNA, 48 bases in frame from base 1.

The sequenced material came from blood. The clonotype originates from a woman aged 18-30 years in good health. The rearranged segments are TRBV11-3 and TRBJ1-1; TRBD1 is a possible D gene, resting on 6 matching bases. The CDR3 region reads CASSLDVVGAMPEAFF. The DNA reads TGTGCCAGCAGCTTAGACGTGGTGGGGGCAATGCCTGAAGCTTTCTTT. The full variable domain, completed from the reference TRBV11-3 and TRBJ1-1 proteins outside the CDR3, reads EAGVVQSPRYKIIEKKQPVAFWCNPISGHNTLYWYLQNLGQGPELLIRYENEEAVDDSQLPKDRFSAERLKGVDSTLKIQPAELGDSAVYLCASSLDVVGAMPEAFFGQGTRLTVV.